The 32 T cell receptor beta chains in this list originate from one sample, sequenced in a study of blood T cell repertoires in COVID-19 (dated by TCRdb to about 2020). The library came from the immunoSEQ multiplex PCR assay. In its TCRdb copy, this immuneACCESS table keeps in-frame sequences only and misses some clones. Where compared with another copy, unresolved V genes explain less than half of these, and the others have no known cause. The sample includes roughly 330,000 clones, with around 90% observed a single time. Jointly, the top ten make up around 5% of the sample. The sequencing sample was made of PBMCs or T cells enriched from blood (not recorded which). These receptor sequences come from a man aged 30 to 39 who had recovered from COVID-19.

The chain combines TRBV5-1 with TRBJ1-3; D uncertain. Germline-derived CDR1 and CDR2 are SGHRS and YFSETQ. The V end lost 0 bases, the J end lost 4 bases, and 8 bases lay between the germline ends. The CDR3 covers 14 residues. The CDR3 region is CASSLGGDGNTIYF. The CDR3 bases are TGCGCCAGCAGCTTGGGCGGTGACGGAAACACCATATATTTT.

The rearrangement uses TRBV9 and TRBJ1-5; weak D call: TRBD1 (6 bases). Germline V gene sequence: CDR1 SGDLS, CDR2 YYNGEE. CDR3 length: 15 amino acids. V was cut by 5 bases and J by 3 bases, with 15 bases left in between. In DNA form, the CDR3 reads TGTGCCAGCAGTGCGGGAGGGGGTTACAATCAGCCCCAGCATTTT. This codes for CASSAGGGYNQPQHF.

The chain joins TRBV19 to TRBJ1-6; 7 bases line up with TRBD1. Trimming took 3 bases from V and 3 from J; bases not matched to a gene: 5. The length of the CDR3 is 16 residues. The germline V gene has CDR1 LNHDA and CDR2 SQIVND (reference sequence). CDR3 residues: CASSMTGLGYNSPLHF. The CDR3 DNA sequence: TGTGCCAGTAGTATGACAGGGTTGGGCTATAATTCACCCCTCCACTTT.

The rearrangement uses TRBV5-1 and TRBJ2-3; 9 nucleotides align to TRBD1. The CDR3 runs 15 residues. Per the germline V gene, CDR1 is SGHRS and CDR2 is YFSETQ. The J segment lost 2 bases and the V segment lost 0 bases, leaving 1 base of the junction unmatched. CDR3 DNA sequence: TGCGCCAGCAGCTTGGGACAGGGGGACACAGATACGCAGTATTTT. This encodes CASSLGQGDTDTQYF.

The rearrangement links TRBV2 to TRBJ1-5; the D is unclear. V was clipped by 6 bases and J by 2 bases, with 8 bases between them. CDR3 length: 13 amino acids. CDR1 is SNHLY, CDR2 FYNNEI, per germline. The chain's CDR3 is CASSGMRNQPQHF. In DNA form, the CDR3 reads TGTGCCAGCAGCGGGATGCGCAATCAGCCCCAGCATTTT.

V usage is TRBV13 and J usage is TRBJ2-7; 7 nucleotides line up with TRBD1. Looked up from germline, CDR1 is PRHDT and CDR2 is FYEKMQ (reference sequence). Unmatched junction bases numbered 7, after V lost 5 bases and J lost 6 bases. The CDR3 totals 13 residues. CDR3: CASSKNYRGEQYF. The CDR3 DNA follows: TGTGCCAGCAGCAAAAATTACAGGGGCGAGCAGTACTTC.

This chain joins TRBV19 and TRBJ1-1, with 7 bases fitting TRBD1. With 0 bases clipped from V and 1 base from J, the junction kept 2 bases outside the gene matches. CDR1 is LNHDA, CDR2 SQIVND, per germline (reference sequence). The CDR3 extends over 15 amino acids. The CDR3 loop is CASSIEGGANTEAFF. As DNA, the CDR3 is TGTGCCAGTAGTATAGAAGGGGGCGCGAACACTGAAGCTTTCTTT.

The CDR3 sequence is CATSRAGGQLSGNTIYF. The CDR3 DNA follows: TGTGCCACCAGCAGAGCAGGCGGGCAGCTCTCTGGAAACACCATATATTTT. The V gene is TRBV15, the J gene TRBJ1-3; D gene uncertain. Germline V gene data show CDR1 as LNHNV and CDR2 as YYDKDF (reference sequence). The germline V and J ends were trimmed by 1 base and 0 bases, with 13 bases remaining between them. The CDR3 extends over 17 amino acids.

J is TRBJ2-3 and V is TRBV28, with TRBD2 identical over 9 bases. This CDR3 has 15 residues. Germline values: CDR1 MDHEN, CDR2 SYDVKM. V was pared by 2 bases and J by 5 bases, with 5 bases of the junction left unmatched. In nucleotides, the CDR3 is TGTGCCAGCAGTTTAGTAGCGGGGGTGCGAGATACGCAGTATTTT. Protein: CASSLVAGVRDTQYF.

Points on this clone: In the same sample, other DNA sequences code for this CDR3. The chain couples TRBV21-1 to TRBJ1-1; no DNA check was done on the table's D call, TRBD1. TRBV21-1 is deemed a pseudogene. The CDR3 runs 15 residues. The CDR3 reads CASSKVRTGVTEAFF. The DNA of the CDR3 is TGTGCCAGCAGCAAAGTAAGGACAGGGGTGACTGAAGCTTTCTTT.

The V gene is TRBV5-4, the J gene TRBJ1-5; tentatively, D is TRBD1 (6 bases). This CDR3 comprises 14 residues. CDR1 is SGHNT and CDR2 is YYREEE in the germline V gene (reference sequence). Trimming removed 3 bases from V and 3 bases from J, with 10 bases in between. The CDR3 loop is CASSSDRANQPQHF. CDR3 coding DNA: TGTGCCAGCAGCTCGGACAGAGCCAATCAGCCCCAGCATTTT.

V usage is TRBV9 and J usage is TRBJ2-1; TRBD2 matches 8 bases. Trimming at V came to 0 bases and at J to 4 bases, leaving 6 bases not matched to a gene. Germline V gene data show CDR1 as SGDLS and CDR2 as YYNGEE. CDR3 length equals 16 residues. The CDR3 loop is CASSVDGGGIYNEQFF. CDR3 bases: TGTGCCAGCAGCGTAGACGGCGGGGGGATATACAATGAGCAGTTCTTC.

This chain joins TRBV5-1 and TRBJ1-1; D possibly corresponds to TRBD1 (6 bases). Trimming stripped 4 bases from V and 0 bases from J, with 13 bases between. Germline V CDR1 and CDR2: SGHRS, YFSETQ. This CDR3 has 15 amino acids. The CDR3 nucleotides read TGCGCCAGCAGCCCCCCGGACAGCATGAACACTGAAGCTTTCTTT. Translation gives CASSPPDSMNTEAFF. The full variable domain, rest sourced from reference TRBV5-1 and TRBJ1-1, is KAGVTQTPRYLIKTRGQQVTLSCSPISGHRSVSWYQQTPGQGLQFLFEYFSETQRNKGNFPGRFSGRQFSNSRSEMNVSTLELGDSALYLCASSPPDSMNTEAFFGQGTRLTVV.

This chain joins TRBV14 and TRBJ2-5; 12 nucleotides align to TRBD1. CDR3 length equals 19 residues. Germline loops: CDR1 SGHDN, CDR2 FVKESK. J was trimmed by 5 bases and V by 2 bases; bases with no gene match: 15. This CDR3 is CASSQRLYAGTGGRETQYF. The CDR3 coding sequence is TGTGCCAGCAGCCAACGGTTATACGCCGGGACAGGGGGCCGGGAGACCCAGTACTTC.

V and J are TRBV13 and TRBJ2-7; 11 bases are shared with TRBD2. Germline V CDR1 and CDR2: PRHDT, FYEKMQ (reference sequence). V dropped 5 bases and J dropped 1; count of bases not matched to a gene: 4. This CDR3 is built from 15 residues. Here the CDR3 reads CASSGGLAESYEQYF. CDR3 DNA: TGTGCCAGCAGCGGGGGACTAGCGGAGTCCTACGAGCAGTACTTC.

J is TRBJ2-5 and V is TRBV28; 13 bases are a match to TRBD2. Trimming took 4 bases from V and 2 from J; bases not matched to a gene: 7. Germline V gene sequence: CDR1 MDHEN, CDR2 SYDVKM. The CDR3 consists of 17 residues. The CDR3 DNA sequence: TGTGCCAGCAGTTCACTAGCGGGGGGGCTCCCACAAGAGACCCAGTACTTC. Translation gives CASSSLAGGLPQETQYF.

This chain uses TRBV18 with TRBJ1-4; 8 nucleotides align to TRBD1. CDR1 is KGHSH and CDR2 is LQKENI in the germline V gene. Trimming cost V 9 bases and J 7 bases; bases outside gene matches: 7. The CDR3 runs 13 residues. The CDR3: CASLKDRAEKLFF. In nucleotides, the CDR3 is TGTGCCAGTCTCAAGGACAGGGCTGAAAAACTGTTTTTT. The full variable domain, in which reference TRBV18 and TRBJ1-4 provide the parts outside the CDR3, is NAGVMQNPRHLVRRRGQEARLRCSPMKGHSHVYWYRQLPEEGLKFMVYLQKENIIDESGMPKERFSAEFPKEGPSILRIQQVVRGDSAAYFCASLKDRAEKLFFGSGTQLSVL.

The chain links TRBV19 to TRBJ2-7; tentatively, D is TRBD1 (6 bases). This CDR3 comprises 13 residues. Between the trimmed V and J ends, which lost 1 base and 5 bases, there was a span of 9 bases. Per germline, CDR1 LNHDA and CDR2 SQIVND (reference sequence). CDR3 coding DNA: TGTGCCAGTAGTATAGGCAGGGGCAACGAGCAGTACTTC. The encoded protein is CASSIGRGNEQYF.

The CDR3 here is CASSERFGGTYEQYF. The CDR3 DNA sequence: TGTGCCAGCAGTGAAAGGTTTGGGGGCACCTACGAGCAGTACTTC. V usage is TRBV6-1 and J usage is TRBJ2-7, with D perhaps matching TRBD1 (6 bases). V was clipped by 2 bases and J by 2 bases, with 13 bases between them. The CDR3 sequence is 15 residues long. In germline, CDR1 is MNHNS, CDR2 SASEGT.

The chain joins TRBV7-9 to TRBJ2-3; 7 bases fit TRBD2. The CDR3 runs 16 residues. V gave up 4 bases and J gave up 1 base; unmatched junction bases: 8. Germline V gene lookup returns CDR1 SEHNR and CDR2 FQNEAQ (reference sequence). CDR3 bases: TGTGCCAGCAGCTCCGCCGGGACTACGCGCACAGATACGCAGTATTTT. Translating it yields CASSSAGTTRTDTQYF.

Written as DNA, the CDR3 is TGTGCCAGCAGTGGGCTAGCGTCCTACTCCTACAATGAGCAGTTCTTC. Translating it yields CASSGLASYSYNEQFF. The V and J genes are TRBV6-1 and TRBJ2-1; the D gene is possibly TRBD2 (6 bases). The CDR3 totals 16 residues. Trimming pared 4 bases from V and 0 bases from J, leaving 13 bases between. Germline V lookup: CDR1 MNHNS, CDR2 SASEGT.

The chain is built from TRBV19 and TRBJ1-2, with D possibly TRBD1 on 5 matching bases. The V gene's germline CDR1 is LNHDA and CDR2 SQIVND (reference sequence). There are 13 residues in the CDR3. Trimming pared 6 bases from V and 6 bases from J, leaving 14 bases between. Written as DNA, the CDR3 is TGTGCCAGTAGCCGGGACTTACTTGATGGCTACACCTTC. This codes for CASSRDLLDGYTF.

The chain links TRBV6-5 to TRBJ1-6; D gene unclear. The germline gives CDR1 MNHEY, CDR2 SVGAGI. The CDR3 has 16 amino acids. Deletions cut 0 bases from V and 10 bases from J, with 16 bases between. DNA of the CDR3: TGTGCCAGCAGTTACTCGATGACTCCCAACGACTCACCCCTCCACTTT. This codes for CASSYSMTPNDSPLHF.

The chain uses TRBV14 and TRBJ1-2; unclear D gene. CDR3 length: 13 residues. V lost 0 bases to trimming and J lost 4 bases, with 6 bases between them. Germline lookup yields CDR1 SGHDN and CDR2 FVKESK. The CDR3 DNA follows: TGTGCCAGCAGCCAAGAACACAGCTATGGCTACACCTTC. Translated: CASSQEHSYGYTF.

V is TRBV2 and J is TRBJ2-3, with 10 bases fitting TRBD2. The CDR3 spans 14 residues. J was trimmed by 6 bases and V by 6 bases; bases with no gene match: 6. Germline loops: CDR1 SNHLY, CDR2 FYNNEI. This CDR3 is CASRGLATGDTQYF. CDR3 DNA sequence: TGTGCCAGCAGGGGACTAGCGACGGGTGATACGCAGTATTTT.

This clone showed up just a few times. This same CDR3 is encoded by further DNA sequences in the sample. CDR3: CASSGQANTEAFF. CDR3 bases: TGTGCCAGCTCAGGCCAGGCGAACACTGAAGCTTTCTTT. The chain recombines TRBV18 with TRBJ1-1; D is unresolved. CDR1 and CDR2 (germline): KGHSH, LQKENI. The V end was cut by 5 bases, the J end by 1 base, with 8 bases between. The length of the CDR3 is 13 residues. Supplemented by reference TRBV18 and TRBJ1-1, the full variable domain reads NAGVMQNPRHLVRRRGQEARLRCSPMKGHSHVYWYRQLPEEGLKFMVYLQKENIIDESGMPKERFSAEFPKEGPSILRIQQVVRGDSAAYFCASSGQANTEAFFGQGTRLTVV.

This clone was observed a few times. This chain connects TRBV18 to TRBJ1-1; possible D gene TRBD1, 6 bases. CDR3 size: 14 residues. Germline V CDR1 and CDR2: KGHSH, LQKENI. V was shortened by 4 bases and J by 1 base, with 10 bases between the two germline ends. CDR3 bases: TGTGCCAGCTCACAGGGACATCCGAACACTGAAGCTTTCTTT. It specifies CASSQGHPNTEAFF.

Remarks on this clone: The identical CDR3 is also encoded by other nucleotide sequences in the sample. V and J are TRBV12-3 or TRBV12-4 and TRBJ1-5; 8 bases fit TRBD1. This CDR3 has 13 residues. Germline trimming cut 6 bases from V and 4 bases from J; bases unmatched to any gene: 2. CDR3: CASSWTGNQPQHF. DNA for the CDR3: TGTGCCAGCAGCTGGACAGGGAATCAGCCCCAGCATTTT.

The rearrangement links TRBV18 to TRBJ2-5, with a tentative D call TRBD2 (6 bases). The V end was cut by 3 bases, the J end by 0 bases, with 20 bases between. Per germline, CDR1 KGHSH and CDR2 LQKENI. This CDR3 is built from 18 residues. The CDR3 region is CASSPAELAAADQETQYF. For the CDR3, the DNA is TGTGCCAGCTCACCCGCCGAGTTAGCGGCGGCAGACCAAGAGACCCAGTACTTC.

V gene TRBV9 combines with J gene TRBJ2-2; 12 bases line up with TRBD2. Trimming cost V 4 bases and J 6 bases; bases outside gene matches: 4. Per the germline V gene, CDR1 is SGDLS and CDR2 is YYNGEE. CDR3 size: 15 residues. Written as DNA, the CDR3 is TGTGCCAGCAGCACGCGGACTAGCGGGGCCGGGGAGCTGTTTTTT. It translates to CASSTRTSGAGELFF.

The rearrangement joins TRBV10-3 to TRBJ1-5; D call uncertain. The germline gives CDR1 ENHRY, CDR2 SYGVKD. Trimming shortened V by 3 bases and J by 7 bases, and 10 bases separated the two germline ends. The CDR3 extends over 13 amino acids. This chain's CDR3 is CAISDGREQPQHF. DNA for the CDR3: TGTGCCATCAGTGATGGTCGGGAACAGCCCCAGCATTTT.

V is TRBV19 and J is TRBJ2-2; a weak D match, TRBD2 (6 bases). The CDR3 runs to 16 residues. In germline, CDR1 is LNHDA, CDR2 SQIVND (reference sequence). Trimming took 3 bases from V and 1 from J, leaving 12 bases between them. CDR3 DNA sequence: TGTGCCAGTAGTATTCAAGGGGACTTGAACACCGGGGAGCTGTTTTTT. As protein: CASSIQGDLNTGELFF. Combining the CDR3 with reference TRBV19 and TRBJ2-2 gives the whole variable domain DGGITQSPKYLFRKEGQNVTLSCEQNLNHDAMYWYRQDPGQGLRLIYYSQIVNDFQKGDIAEGYSVSREKKESFPLTVTSAQKNPTAFYLCASSIQGDLNTGELFFGEGSRLTVL.